This T cell receptor beta chain was obtained from a study of OX40 agonist ivuxolimab in advanced cancers. Measured with immunoSEQ multiplex PCR; TCRdb has only the in-frame clones, and not every one. The data show approximately 80,000 clones, less than 95% seen once. Trimming removed 8 bases from V and 4 bases from J, with 9 bases in between. This CDR3 has 13 amino acids. Germline loops: CDR1 SNHLY, CDR2 FYNNEI. The rearrangement uses TRBV2 and TRBJ2-6; a weak D match, TRBD2 (5 bases). This clonotype originated in an adult with an advanced solid tumor such as melanoma, head and neck, liver or kidney cancer. The sequences come from CD4+ or CD8+ T cells sorted from blood, collected in a trial of the OX40 agonist ivuxolimab. This chain's CDR3 is CASVGRGANVLTF. In DNA form, the CDR3 reads TGTGCCAGCGTGGGGAGAGGGGCCAACGTCCTGACTTTC.